These 19 T cell receptor beta chains were sequenced from one sample in a study of human T cells and chemical hapten exposure. TCRdb recomputed calls from the RACE reads with MiXCR, one row per CDR3 protein. The sample lists about 80,000 distinct CDR3 sequences, approximately 10% seen once, with approximately 1.4% in the top ten. The time point here: patch test 1, 2 weeks after DPC sensitization. The treatment here: therapeutic diphenylcyclopropenone sensitization with weekly scalp DPC. The sequencing used whole blood, collected in connection with sensitization to the hapten diphenylcyclopropenone (DPC). The receptors stem from a woman between 45 and 65 years old with alopecia areata. Some clones in this sample may be carry-over from other donors' samples.

This chain links TRBV28 with TRBJ2-4; D may match TRBD1 or TRBD2 (6 bases each). The germline V and J ends were trimmed by 5 bases and 5 bases, with 10 bases remaining between them. Germline CDR1 reads MDHEN; CDR2 reads SYDVKM. The CDR3 has 13 residues. The CDR3 DNA follows: TGTGCCAGCAGTCTAGGGGGGCAAAACATTCAGTACTTC. Its protein product is CASSLGGQNIQYF.

This clonotype showed up many times. This chain uses TRBV18 with TRBJ1-6; 8 nucleotides line up with TRBD1. The CDR3 is 14 residues long. Germline-derived CDR1 and CDR2 are KGHSH and LQKENI. J was trimmed by 5 bases and V by 6 bases; bases with no gene match: 3. CDR3 nucleotide sequence: TGTGCCAGCTCCGTGACAGGGGATAATTCACCCCTCCACTTT. Residues: CASSVTGDNSPLHF.

The chain employs TRBV18 and TRBJ1-1; D gene uncertain. This CDR3 is 15 amino acids long. From germline, CDR1 is KGHSH and CDR2 LQKENI. Trimming pared 5 bases from V and 0 bases from J, leaving 13 bases between. CDR3 sequence: CASSTYADMNTEAFF. The DNA for the CDR3 is TGTGCCAGCTCAACATACGCAGACATGAACACTGAAGCTTTCTTT.

The chain links TRBV25-1 to TRBJ2-5; 16 positions agree with TRBD2. CDR1 is MGHDK and CDR2 is SYGVNS in the germline V gene. V trimming: 4 bases; J trimming: 5 bases; junction bases outside the gene matches: 4. The CDR3 length is 16 residues. The CDR3 region is CASSAGTSGRGETQYF. The CDR3 region has the DNA TGTGCCAGCAGTGCAGGGACTAGCGGGAGGGGTGAGACCCAGTACTTC.

This clonotype was seen a handful of times. The genes are TRBV18 and TRBJ1-1, with D perhaps TRBD1 (5 bases). V was shortened by 3 bases and J by 1 base, with 15 bases between the two germline ends. The germline V gene encodes CDR1 KGHSH and CDR2 LQKENI. The CDR3 is 16 amino acids. CDR3 nucleotides: TGTGCCAGCTCACCCCGAACAGTCGGGGGGAACACTGAAGCTTTCTTT. Translation gives CASSPRTVGGNTEAFF.

This sequence joins TRBV20-1 and TRBJ2-1; D might be TRBD2 (5 bases). V was shortened by 5 bases and J by 10 bases, with 18 bases between the two germline ends. Germline-derived CDR1 and CDR2 are DFQATT and SNEGSKA (reference sequence). This CDR3 spans 13 amino acids. CDR3 nucleotide sequence: TGCAGTGCTCCGGACTCCTCCTCCATCGAGCAGTTCTTC. Its protein product is CSAPDSSSIEQFF.

This clonotype was detected only a few times. CDR3 in amino acids: CASSHRDSNQPQHF. The CDR3 coding sequence is TGTGCCAGCAGCCATAGGGATAGCAATCAGCCCCAGCATTTT. The V and J genes are TRBV7-2 and TRBJ1-5, with D unclear. CDR3 length: 14 residues. Trimming took 5 bases from V and 0 from J, leaving 8 bases between them. The V gene's germline CDR1 is SGHTA and CDR2 FQGNSA.

The chain carries TRBV6-2 or TRBV6-3 and TRBJ2-3, with TRBD2 identical over 9 bases. With 5 bases clipped from V and 3 bases from J, the junction kept 15 bases outside the gene matches. This CDR3 comprises 18 residues. Looked up from germline, CDR1 is MNHEY and CDR2 is SVGEGT. CDR3 in amino acids: CASSSLSGRRGVTDTQYF. The CDR3 DNA is TGTGCCAGCAGTAGTCTTAGCGGGAGAAGGGGCGTTACAGATACGCAGTATTTT.

The chain joins TRBV12-3 or TRBV12-4 to TRBJ2-7; TRBD1 matches 10 bases. This CDR3 has 14 amino acids. V trimming: 3 bases; J trimming: 6 bases; junction bases outside the gene matches: 5. In DNA form, the CDR3 reads TGTGCCAGCAGTTTGAGACAGGGGGCGGGCGAGCAGTACTTC. This encodes CASSLRQGAGEQYF.

The rearrangement joins TRBV27 to TRBJ2-1; 7 nucleotides line up with TRBD1. The CDR3 sequence is 12 residues long. The J segment lost 15 bases and the V segment lost 5 bases, leaving 10 bases of the junction unmatched. The germline gives CDR1 MNHEY, CDR2 SMNVEV (reference sequence). DNA of the CDR3: TGTGCCAGCAGTAAGAGACAGGGAAGGTGGTTCTTC. Protein sequence: CASSKRQGRWFF.

This clonotype was detected a few times. V gene TRBV6-5 combines with J gene TRBJ1-2, with D possibly being TRBD1 (5 bases). Germline V lookup: CDR1 MNHEY, CDR2 SVGAGI. V lost 4 bases and J lost 2, with 17 bases in between. This CDR3 has 16 amino acids. CDR3 DNA sequence: TGTGCCAGCAGTTTAGGCTGGGGGTCGGCCAACTATGGCTACACCTTC. Translated: CASSLGWGSANYGYTF.

The J gene is TRBJ2-1, the V gene TRBV29-1; TRBD2 is a possible D gene (6 bases). CDR1 and CDR2 (germline): SQVTM, ANQGSEA. This CDR3 region has 11 residues. V lost 7 bases to trimming and J lost 3 bases, with 7 bases between them. The CDR3: CSGGGYNEQFF. The CDR3 bases are TGCAGCGGGGGAGGCTACAATGAGCAGTTCTTC.

The J gene is TRBJ2-7, the V gene TRBV19; 8 positions match TRBD1. The CDR3 is 13 residues long. Germline loops: CDR1 LNHDA, CDR2 SQIVND (reference sequence). The junction had 7 bases not matched to a gene; V was cut back by 5 bases and J by 7 bases. The chain's CDR3 is CASSLETGVEQYF. The CDR3 bases are TGTGCCAGTAGTCTCGAGACAGGGGTGGAGCAGTACTTC.

Comments on this clonotype: One end of the junction varies from germline; a read error may be responsible. The V and J genes are TRBV12-3 or TRBV12-4 and TRBJ1-1; the D is unclear. This CDR3 comprises 14 residues. The CDR3 reads CGSSPVVERAEAFF. The CDR3 bases are TGTGGCAGCAGCCCCGTGGTGGAAAGAGCTGAAGCTTTCTTT.

This clonotype was counted a few times. The chain employs TRBV7-3 and TRBJ1-1; no reliable D call. The CDR3 is 15 residues long. V shed 0 bases and J shed 0 bases, with 8 bases lying between them. The V gene's germline CDR1 is SGHTA and CDR2 FQGTGA. Here the CDR3 DNA reads TGTGCCAGCAGCTTAACTATGAGGATGAACACTGAAGCTTTCTTT. This encodes CASSLTMRMNTEAFF. Supplemented by reference TRBV7-3 and TRBJ1-1, the full variable domain reads GAGVSQTPSNKVTEKGKYVELRCDPISGHTALYWYRQSLGQGPEFLIYFQGTGAADDSGLPNDRFFAVRPEGSVSTLKIQRTERGDSAVYLCASSLTMRMNTEAFFGQGTRLTVV.

This clonotype was seen a few times. CDR3 region: CASSPRAGAIEEKLFF. CDR3 bases: TGTGCCAGCAGCCCCCGGGCAGGCGCTATAGAAGAAAAACTGTTTTTT. The chain couples TRBV7-9 to TRBJ1-4; D unresolved. The germline V gene encodes CDR1 SEHNR and CDR2 FQNEAQ (reference sequence). Trimming took off 5 bases at V and 8 bases at J, with 21 bases between the two ends. CDR3 size: 16 residues.

This chain connects TRBV5-1 to TRBJ2-4; 7 bases are a match to TRBD1. Trimming cost V 3 bases and J 0 bases; bases outside gene matches: 6. CDR3 length: 16 amino acids. CDR1 is SGHRS, CDR2 YFSETQ, per germline. The CDR3 is CASSSGTALAKNIQYF. As DNA, the CDR3 is TGCGCCAGCAGCTCCGGGACAGCGCTAGCCAAAAACATTCAGTACTTC.

CDR3 residues: CASSPFGQGNNSPLHF. The DNA of the CDR3 is TGTGCCAGCAGTCCGTTTGGACAGGGCAATAATTCACCCCTCCACTTT. V is TRBV12-3 or TRBV12-4 and J is TRBJ1-6; 8 nucleotides match TRBD1. Trimming at V came to 5 bases and at J to 5 bases, leaving 8 bases not matched to a gene. The CDR3 has 16 amino acids.

J is TRBJ2-5 and V is TRBV6-2 or TRBV6-3; TRBD2 is a possible D gene (6 bases). Germline V CDR1 and CDR2: MNHEY, SVGEGT. There are 14 residues in the CDR3. V shed 5 bases and J shed 5 bases, with 15 bases lying between them. CDR3 bases: TGTGCCAGCAGTGAAGCGGGCCCCTCCGAGACCCAGTACTTC. It encodes CASSEAGPSETQYF.